This entry describes one TCR beta chain. Its antigen is currently not known. Base-call qualities are not available, and no considerably larger clone is one nucleotide away. This sample is drawn from a study of T cells in Graves' hyperthyroidism and ophthalmopathy (dated by TCRdb to the late 2010s). Context from the whole study: Peripheral blood samples were taken at the time of initial diagnosis, prior to any treatment. The study also compared thyroid tissue and blood T-cell repertoires from five or six Graves' hyperthyroidism patients. Whether ophthalmopathy could be predicted prospectively was tested in an independent validation cohort made up of 18 hyperthyroidism patients plus 17 patients who later progressed to ophthalmopathy. TCR V-J signatures able to tell the groups apart were searched for in a discovery cohort of some 97 patients, of whom 40 to 45 had Graves' ophthalmopathy and roughly 57 had stable Graves' hyperthyroidism. The 75 to 100 discovery patients were randomly divided into training and test sets at a 7:3 ratio. After blood sampling, hyperthyroidism patients were treated with methimazole at a starting dose of 30 mg daily, and ophthalmopathy patients were treated with high-dose intravenous methylprednisolone. TCR Vbeta CDR3 sequencing of some 140 peripheral blood samples (roughly 43 ophthalmopathy, about 80 hyperthyroidism and roughly 17 progressor patients) is reported in the paper.

The TCR beta CDR3 regions were amplified from the RNA transcripts. The first round of RT-PCR for the TCR CDR3 was performed with the HTBI primer set and the Qiagen OneStep RT-PCR kit. Libraries were constructed in a second round of multiplex PCR, after which size selection and purification were carried out. The libraries were sequenced on an Illumina HiSeq2000 using paired-end 100 bp reads. The original methods were these. SOAPnuke was used to process the raw data, removing reads that contained adapters or uncalled bases, had a mean Phred below 15, or lacked an exact match to the constant primer or identifier. High-quality paired reads were merged with COPE v1.2.5, and unique nucleotide sequences were defined as clonotypes. Clonotypes were aligned to IMGT TRBV, TRBD and TRBJ reference segments using MiTCR v1.1. Analysis was restricted to V-J combinations with a frequency above 0.0001, which covered 98% to 99.2% of repertoires. The TCS score was defined as F50 (clonal expansion) divided by E x V (chaos), with BLOSUM62-based TCRdist calculated between CDR3 peptides within each V-J. Welch's t-statistics and random forest reduced roughly 500 V-J features to about 13, which were used in a naive Bayes classifier (R e1071). The public reads were quality trimmed at Q25 with fastp and then assembled into clones with MiXCR by TCRdb, keeping productive beta chains. Every CDR3 protein is listed once, alongside the most common genes and DNA of its rows. These V and J calls derive from TCRdb rather than the authors' analysis. The sample data list about 640,000 distinct CDR3 sequences, and around 20% of these were observed just once. The ten most abundant clones make up around a third of the sample.

Study-wide findings and limitations: Blood samples also contained most of the expanded thyroid clonotypes (frequency above 0.001), which suggests that blood repertoires may reflect thyroid immune responses. In validation, the model predicted progression to ophthalmopathy with 55% to 71% sensitivity and around 72% specificity, a median of 6.5 months before onset. Ophthalmopathy was separated from stable hyperthyroidism by a 13 V-J signature model, with roughly 88% sensitivity and about 81% specificity obtained in cross-validation and 80%/75% obtained in testing. No statistical method was used to fix the sample size in advance, and group allocation was not hidden from the investigators.

In the ophthalmopathy patients, disease was moderately to severely active, with a Clinical Activity Score of 3 or more, a NOSPECS grade of 4 or more, and a duration of less than 3 months. Exclusion was applied to patients with uncontrolled infections, other autoimmune diseases, pregnancy or lactation. Diagnoses were based on clinical symptoms, serum thyroxine and TRAb, thyroid ultrasound and orbital computed tomography. PBMCs were separated from 10 ml of fresh peripheral blood using Ficoll-Paque density gradient centrifugation. Total RNA was extracted using Trizol reagent, and RNA quality was assessed on an Agilent 2100 Bioanalyzer. Ends trimmed: V by 6 bases, J by 4 bases; bases unmatched to a gene: 13. The germline V gene sets CDR1 to MDHEN and CDR2 to SYDVKM. The CDR3 runs 17 amino acids, cysteine and phenylalanine included. This entry keeps only the CDR3 DNA: 51 bases, framed from base 1.

Material for sequencing was blood. The sequence is built from TRBV28 and TRBJ2-3, with TRBD2 matching 10 junction bases. The source of this sequence is a man under 40 with Graves' ophthalmopathy. The sequenced DNA is TGTGCCAGCAGCTCGATTCTGGGGCTAGCGGGAGCAGATACGCAGTATTTT. This yields the protein CASSSILGLAGADTQYF.